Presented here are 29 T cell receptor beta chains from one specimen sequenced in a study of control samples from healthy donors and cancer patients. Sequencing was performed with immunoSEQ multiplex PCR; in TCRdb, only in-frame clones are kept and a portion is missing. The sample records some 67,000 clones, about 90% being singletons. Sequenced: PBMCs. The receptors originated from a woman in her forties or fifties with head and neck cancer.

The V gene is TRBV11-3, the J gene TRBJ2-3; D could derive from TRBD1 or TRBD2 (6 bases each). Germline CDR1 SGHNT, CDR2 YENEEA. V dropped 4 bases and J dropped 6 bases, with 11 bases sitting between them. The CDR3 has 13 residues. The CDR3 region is CASSSGGHDTQYF. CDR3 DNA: TGTGCCAGCAGCTCCGGGGGACATGATACGCAGTATTTT.

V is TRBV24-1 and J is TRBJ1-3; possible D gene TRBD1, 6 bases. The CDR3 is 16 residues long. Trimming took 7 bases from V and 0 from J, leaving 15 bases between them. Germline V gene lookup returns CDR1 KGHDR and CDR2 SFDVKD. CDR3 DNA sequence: TGTGCCACCAGGGAGAACAGGGTTAGCTCTGGAAACACCATATATTTT. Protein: CATRENRVSSGNTIYF.

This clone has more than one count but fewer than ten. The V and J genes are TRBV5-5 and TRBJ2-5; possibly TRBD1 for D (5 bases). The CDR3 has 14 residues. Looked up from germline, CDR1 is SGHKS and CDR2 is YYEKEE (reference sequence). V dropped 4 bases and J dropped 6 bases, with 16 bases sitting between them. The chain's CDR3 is CASSIDRLRKTQYF. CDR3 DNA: TGTGCCAGCAGCATAGACAGACTGAGGAAGACCCAGTACTTC.

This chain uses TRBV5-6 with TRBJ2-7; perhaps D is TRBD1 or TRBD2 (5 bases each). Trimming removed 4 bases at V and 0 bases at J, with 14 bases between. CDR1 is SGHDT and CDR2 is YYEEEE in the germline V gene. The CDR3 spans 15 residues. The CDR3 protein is CASSDGTGSSYEQYF. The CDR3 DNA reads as TGTGCCAGCAGCGATGGGACGGGCAGCTCCTACGAGCAGTACTTC. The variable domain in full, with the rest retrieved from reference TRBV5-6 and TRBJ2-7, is DAGVTQSPTHLIKTRGQQVTLRCSPKSGHDTVSWYQQALGQGPQFIFQYYEEEERQRGNFPDRFSGHQFPNYSSELNVNALLLGDSALYLCASSDGTGSSYEQYFGPGTRLTVT.

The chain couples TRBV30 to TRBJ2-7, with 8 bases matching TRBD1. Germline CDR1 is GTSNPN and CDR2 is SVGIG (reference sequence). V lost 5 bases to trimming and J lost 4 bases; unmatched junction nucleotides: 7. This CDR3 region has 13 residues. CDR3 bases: TGTGCCTGGGCAAGGGACAGGAATTACGAGCAGTACTTC. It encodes CAWARDRNYEQYF.

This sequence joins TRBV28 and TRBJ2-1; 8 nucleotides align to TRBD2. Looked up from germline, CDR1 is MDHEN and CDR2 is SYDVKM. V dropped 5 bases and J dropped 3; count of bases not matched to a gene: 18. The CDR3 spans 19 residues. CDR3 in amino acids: CASSPSGGSAIAFYNEQFF. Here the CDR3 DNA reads TGTGCCAGCAGTCCCAGCGGGGGTAGCGCAATCGCCTTCTACAATGAGCAGTTCTTC.

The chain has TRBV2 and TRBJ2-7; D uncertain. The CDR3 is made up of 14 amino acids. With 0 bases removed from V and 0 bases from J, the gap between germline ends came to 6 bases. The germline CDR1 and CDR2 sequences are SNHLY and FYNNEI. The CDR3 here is CASSEAAFSYEQYF. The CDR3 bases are TGTGCCAGCAGTGAAGCAGCCTTCTCCTACGAGCAGTACTTC.

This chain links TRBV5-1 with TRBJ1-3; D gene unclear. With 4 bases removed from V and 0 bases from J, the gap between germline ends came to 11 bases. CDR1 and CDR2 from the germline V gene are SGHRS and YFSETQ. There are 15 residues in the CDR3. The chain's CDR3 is CASSPRTGSGNTIYF. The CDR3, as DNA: TGCGCCAGCAGCCCGAGGACGGGCTCTGGAAACACCATATATTTT.

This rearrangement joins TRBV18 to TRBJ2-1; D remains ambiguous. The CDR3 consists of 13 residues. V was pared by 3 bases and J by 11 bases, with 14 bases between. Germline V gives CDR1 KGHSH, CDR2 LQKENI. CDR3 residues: CASSPLPEGKQFF. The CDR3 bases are TGTGCCAGCTCACCTTTACCAGAAGGGAAGCAGTTCTTC. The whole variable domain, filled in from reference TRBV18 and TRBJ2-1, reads NAGVMQNPRHLVRRRGQEARLRCSPMKGHSHVYWYRQLPEEGLKFMVYLQKENIIDESGMPKERFSAEFPKEGPSILRIQQVVRGDSAAYFCASSPLPEGKQFFGPGTRLTVL.

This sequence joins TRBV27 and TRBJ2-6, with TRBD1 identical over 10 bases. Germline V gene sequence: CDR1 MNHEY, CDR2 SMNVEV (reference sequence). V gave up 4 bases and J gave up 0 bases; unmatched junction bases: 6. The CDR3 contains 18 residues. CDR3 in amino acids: CASSWDRGPSSGANVLTF. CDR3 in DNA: TGTGCCAGCAGTTGGGACAGGGGCCCCAGCTCTGGGGCCAACGTCCTGACTTTC.

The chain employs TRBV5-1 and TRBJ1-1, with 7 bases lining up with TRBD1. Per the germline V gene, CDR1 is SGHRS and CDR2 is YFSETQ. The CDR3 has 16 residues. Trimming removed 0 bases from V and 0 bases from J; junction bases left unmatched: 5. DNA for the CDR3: TGCGCCAGCAGCTTGGGACAGGGACCCCTGAACACTGAAGCTTTCTTT. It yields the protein CASSLGQGPLNTEAFF.

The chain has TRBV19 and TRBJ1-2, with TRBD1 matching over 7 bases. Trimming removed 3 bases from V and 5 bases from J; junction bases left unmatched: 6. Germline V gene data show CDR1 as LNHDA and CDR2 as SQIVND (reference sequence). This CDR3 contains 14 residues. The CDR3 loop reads CASSIGQVDYGYTF. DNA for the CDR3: TGTGCCAGTAGTATTGGACAGGTTGATTATGGCTACACCTTC.

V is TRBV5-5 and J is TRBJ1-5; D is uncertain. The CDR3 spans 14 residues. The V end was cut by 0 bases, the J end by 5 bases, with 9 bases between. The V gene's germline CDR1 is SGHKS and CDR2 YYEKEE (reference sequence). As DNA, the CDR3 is TGTGCCAGCAGCTTGGCTGGGGTGGATCAGCCCCAGCATTTT. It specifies CASSLAGVDQPQHF.

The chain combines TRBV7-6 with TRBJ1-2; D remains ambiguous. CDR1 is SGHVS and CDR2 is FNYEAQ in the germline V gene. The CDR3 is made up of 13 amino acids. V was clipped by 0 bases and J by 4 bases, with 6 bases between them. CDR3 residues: CASSLAPGYGYTF. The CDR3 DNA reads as TGTGCCAGCAGCTTAGCCCCAGGCTATGGCTACACCTTC.

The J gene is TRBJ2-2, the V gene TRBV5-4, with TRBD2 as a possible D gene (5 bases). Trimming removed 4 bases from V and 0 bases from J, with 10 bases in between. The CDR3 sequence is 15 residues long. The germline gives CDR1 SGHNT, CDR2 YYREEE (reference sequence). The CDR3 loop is CASSPGNTNTGELFF. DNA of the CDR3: TGTGCCAGCAGCCCCGGGAATACGAACACCGGGGAGCTGTTTTTT.

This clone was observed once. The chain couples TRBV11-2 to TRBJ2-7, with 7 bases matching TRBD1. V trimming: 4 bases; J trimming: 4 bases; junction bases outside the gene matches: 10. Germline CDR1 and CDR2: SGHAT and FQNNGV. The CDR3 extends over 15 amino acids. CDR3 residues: CASSSTGKGWYEQYF. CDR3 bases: TGTGCCAGCAGCTCGACAGGGAAGGGTTGGTACGAGCAGTACTTC.

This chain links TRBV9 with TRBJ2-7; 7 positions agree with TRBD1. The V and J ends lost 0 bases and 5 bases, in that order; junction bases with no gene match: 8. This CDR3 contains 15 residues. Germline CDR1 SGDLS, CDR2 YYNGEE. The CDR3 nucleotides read TGTGCCAGCAGCGTAGAAAAGGGGGCGGTGAACGAGCAGTACTTC. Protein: CASSVEKGAVNEQYF.

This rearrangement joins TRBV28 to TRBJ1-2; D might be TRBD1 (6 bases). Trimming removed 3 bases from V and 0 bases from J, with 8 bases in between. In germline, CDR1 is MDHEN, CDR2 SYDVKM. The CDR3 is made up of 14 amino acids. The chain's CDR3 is CASSFEGANYGYTF. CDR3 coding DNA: TGTGCCAGCAGTTTTGAGGGGGCTAACTATGGCTACACCTTC.

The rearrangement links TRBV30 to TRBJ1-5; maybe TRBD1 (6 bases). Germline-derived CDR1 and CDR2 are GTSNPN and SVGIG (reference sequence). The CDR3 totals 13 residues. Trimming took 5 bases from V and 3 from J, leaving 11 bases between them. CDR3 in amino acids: CAWARDTNQPQHF. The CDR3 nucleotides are TGTGCCTGGGCCCGGGACACCAATCAGCCCCAGCATTTT.

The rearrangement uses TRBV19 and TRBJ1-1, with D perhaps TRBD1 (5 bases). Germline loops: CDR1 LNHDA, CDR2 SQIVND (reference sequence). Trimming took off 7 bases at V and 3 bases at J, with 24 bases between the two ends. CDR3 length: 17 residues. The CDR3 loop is CASTAAGGRGWDTEAFF. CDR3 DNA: TGTGCCAGTACCGCCGCTGGGGGGAGAGGGTGGGACACTGAAGCTTTCTTT.

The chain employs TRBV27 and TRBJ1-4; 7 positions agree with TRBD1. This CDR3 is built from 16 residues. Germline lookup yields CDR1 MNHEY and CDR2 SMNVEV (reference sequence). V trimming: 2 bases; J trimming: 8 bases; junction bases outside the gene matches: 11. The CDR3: CASSLMSTGRGEKLFF. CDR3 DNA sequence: TGTGCCAGCAGTTTAATGTCGACAGGGAGGGGGGAAAAACTGTTTTTT.

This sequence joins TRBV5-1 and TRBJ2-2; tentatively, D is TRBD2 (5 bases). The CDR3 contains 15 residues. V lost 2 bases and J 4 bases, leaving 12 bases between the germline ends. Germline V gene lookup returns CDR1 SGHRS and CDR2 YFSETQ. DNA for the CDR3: TGCGCCAGCAGCTTCTCGGGATATGGCACCGGGGAGCTGTTTTTT. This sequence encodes CASSFSGYGTGELFF.

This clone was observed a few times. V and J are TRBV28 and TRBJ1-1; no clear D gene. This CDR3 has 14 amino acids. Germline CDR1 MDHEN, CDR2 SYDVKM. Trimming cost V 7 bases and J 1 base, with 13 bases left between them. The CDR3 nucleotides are TGTGCCAGCATCGGGGAGACGAGGAACACTGAAGCTTTCTTT. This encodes CASIGETRNTEAFF.

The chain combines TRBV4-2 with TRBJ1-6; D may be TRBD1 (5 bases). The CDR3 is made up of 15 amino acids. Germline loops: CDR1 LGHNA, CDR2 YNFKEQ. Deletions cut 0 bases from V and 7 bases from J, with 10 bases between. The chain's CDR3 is CASSQDSPGNSPLHF. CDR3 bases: TGTGCCAGCAGCCAAGATTCCCCAGGGAATTCACCCCTCCACTTT.

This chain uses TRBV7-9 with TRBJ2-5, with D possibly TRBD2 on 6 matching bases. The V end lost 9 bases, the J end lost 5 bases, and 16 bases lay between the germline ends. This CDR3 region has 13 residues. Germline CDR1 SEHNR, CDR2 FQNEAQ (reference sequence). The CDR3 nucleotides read TGTGCCAGTCGGTTCTCGGGGGTTGAGACCCAGTACTTC. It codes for CASRFSGVETQYF. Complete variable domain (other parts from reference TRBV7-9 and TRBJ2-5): DTGVSQNPRHKITKRGQNVTFRCDPISEHNRLYWYRQTLGQGPEFLTYFQNEAQLEKSRLLSDRFSAERPKGSFSTLEIQRTEQGDSAMYLCASRFSGVETQYFGPGTRLLVL.

Here the CDR3 reads CASSSGQYTDTQYF. The CDR3 DNA reads as TGTGCCAGCAGCTCGGGACAGTACACAGATACGCAGTATTTT. The rearrangement uses TRBV5-5 and TRBJ2-3; 7 bases agree with TRBD1. The germline V gene has CDR1 SGHKS and CDR2 YYEKEE (reference sequence). The CDR3 has 14 residues. J lost 2 bases, V lost 3 bases, and 3 bases had no gene match.

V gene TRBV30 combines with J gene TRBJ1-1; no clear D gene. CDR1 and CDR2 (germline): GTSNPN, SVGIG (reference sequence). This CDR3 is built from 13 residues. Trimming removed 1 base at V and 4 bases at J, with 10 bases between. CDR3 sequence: CAWSARAPTEAFF. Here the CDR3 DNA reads TGTGCCTGGAGTGCCCGGGCCCCCACTGAAGCTTTCTTT.

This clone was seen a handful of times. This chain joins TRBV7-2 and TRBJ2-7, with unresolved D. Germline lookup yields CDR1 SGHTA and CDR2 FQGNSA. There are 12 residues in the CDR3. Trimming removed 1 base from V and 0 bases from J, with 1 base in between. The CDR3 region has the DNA TGTGCCAGCAGCTTAGTCTCCTACGAGCAGTACTTC. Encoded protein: CASSLVSYEQYF.

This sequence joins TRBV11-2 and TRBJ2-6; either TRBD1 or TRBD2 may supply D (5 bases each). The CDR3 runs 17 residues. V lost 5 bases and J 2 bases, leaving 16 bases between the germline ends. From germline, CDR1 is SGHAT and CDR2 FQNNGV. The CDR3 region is CASSVTGTATGANVLTF. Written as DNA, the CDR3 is TGTGCCAGCAGCGTGACCGGGACGGCGACTGGGGCCAACGTCCTGACTTTC.